Listed below are T cell receptor beta chains from one sample, sequenced in a study of early T cells in non-severe SARS-CoV-2 infection. TCRdb reprocessed the 5' RACE reads via MiXCR and lists one record per CDR3 protein. The sample lists tens of thousands of distinct CDR3 sequences, around 16% occurring once. The sequencing used whole blood, collected at baseline. These receptors originate from an adult who was a healthcare worker with PCR-confirmed SARS-CoV-2 infection or an uninfected control (not recorded which). Both conserved end residues are part of each CDR3. The order of the fields is D gene, clone size, V gene, J gene, CDR3 protein, CDR3 DNA. A D gene is named only where the DNA matches it firmly. Clone size is given for some rows only: seen once, a few or many times, or a class if the clone is expanded.

-	-	TRBV2	TRBJ2-3	CASRGGFTDTQYF	TGTGCCAGCAGGGGCGGGTTCACAGATACGCAGTATTTT
-	many	TRBV6-5	TRBJ2-5	CASSPLRRQETQYF	TGTGCCAGCAGTCCACTCAGACGGCAAGAGACCCAGTACTTC
-	many	TRBV27	TRBJ2-1	CASSPPSFEQFF	TGTGCCAGCAGTCCTCCCTCGTTCGAGCAGTTCTTC
-	-	TRBV12-5	TRBJ1-5	CASGPSPIKQGAQPQHF	TGTGCTAGTGGACCAAGTCCAATCAAACAGGGTGCTCAGCCCCAGCATTTT
-	once	TRBV15	TRBJ1-2	CATSSDRPWSYTF	TGTGCCACCAGCAGCGACAGGCCTTGGAGCTACACCTTC
TRBD2	-	TRBV11-3	TRBJ2-7	CASSQGGDHYEQYF	TGTGCCAGCAGCCAGGGAGGGGATCACTACGAGCAGTACTTC
-	few	TRBV28	TRBJ1-1	CASSPGRGTEAFF	TGTGCCAGCTCCCCGGGCAGGGGCACTGAAGCTTTCTTT
-	-	TRBV30	TRBJ2-3	CAWSDHRRDTQYF	TGTGCCTGGAGTGACCACCGAAGAGATACGCAGTATTTT
-	-	TRBV20-1	TRBJ2-7	CSARDGSTYEQYF	TGCAGTGCTAGAGATGGCAGCACCTACGAGCAGTACTTC
-	-	TRBV30	TRBJ2-3	CAWSVGTAGDTQYF	TGTGCCTGGAGTGTCGGGACAGCGGGAGATACGCAGTATTTT
TRBD2	-	TRBV28	TRBJ2-3	CASSPSAGTSGTDTQYF	TGTGCCAGCAGTCCCTCGGCCGGGACTAGCGGCACAGATACGCAGTATTTT
-	few	TRBV5-1	TRBJ2-1	CASSLTPTNEQFF	TGCGCCAGCAGCTTGACTCCCACGAATGAGCAGTTCTTC
-	few	TRBV7-2	TRBJ2-5	CASSLSAGPETQYF	TGTGCCAGCAGCTTGTCCGCAGGCCCAGAGACCCAGTACTTC
-	many	TRBV7-2	TRBJ1-3	CASSRETGTGNTIYF	TGTGCCAGCAGCCGTGAAACAGGGACCGGAAACACCATATATTTT
-	-	TRBV18	TRBJ2-1	CASSPLRGDNEQFF	TGTGCCAGCTCACCACTGCGGGGAGACAATGAGCAGTTCTTC
-	few	TRBV6-2/TRBV6-3	TRBJ2-5	CASSYEPQETQYF	TGTGCCAGCAGTTACGAGCCGCAAGAGACCCAGTACTTC
TRBD2	-	TRBV3-1	TRBJ2-1	CASSLLWREVGGEQFF	TGTGCCAGCAGCCTTTTATGGCGGGAGGTGGGTGGTGAGCAGTTCTTC
TRBD2	few	TRBV11-2	TRBJ2-1	CASKPTSGRGNEQFF	TGTGCCAGCAAGCCGACTAGCGGGAGAGGCAATGAGCAGTTCTTC
TRBD2	-	TRBV7-9	TRBJ2-7	CASSRSGRPDEQYF	TGTGCCAGCAGCCGTAGCGGGAGGCCCGACGAGCAGTACTTC
TRBD2	-	TRBV18	TRBJ2-3	CASSTSGDTQYF	TGTGCCAGCTCAACTAGCGGGGATACGCAGTATTTT
-	few	TRBV6-6	TRBJ1-2	CASSYPVGAPTGKTF	TGTGCCAGCAGTTACCCGGTCGGGGCCCCTACAGGGAAAACCTTC
-	few	TRBV11-2	TRBJ2-7	CASKPRPRYEQYF	TGTGCCAGCAAACCTCGCCCTCGCTACGAGCAGTACTTC
-	few	TRBV28	TRBJ2-5	CANAKQDQETQYF	TGTGCCAACGCCAAACAGGATCAAGAGACCCAGTACTTC
-	few	TRBV20-1	TRBJ2-7	CSARVARSSYEQYF	TGCAGTGCTAGAGTCGCCAGGAGCTCCTACGAGCAGTACTTC
-	-	TRBV6-6	TRBJ2-5	CASSWGQETQYF	TGTGCTAGCAGTTGGGGTCAAGAGACCCAGTACTTC
-	-	TRBV27	TRBJ1-2	CASGTREAGYTF	TGTGCCAGCGGGACTAGGGAAGCTGGCTACACCTTC
TRBD2	-	TRBV20-1	TRBJ2-3	CSASDSRGDTDTQYF	TGCAGTGCTAGTGATTCACGGGGGGACACAGATACGCAGTATTTT
TRBD1	few	TRBV7-9	TRBJ2-7	CASSLTGDKYF	TGTGCCAGCAGCCTGACAGGGGACAAGTACTTC
TRBD2	few	TRBV20-1	TRBJ2-7	CSASHFSGSSYEQYF	TGCAGTGCTAGTCACTTCAGCGGGAGCTCCTACGAGCAGTACTTC
-	-	TRBV28	TRBJ1-1	CASSLPRGGTEAFF	TGTGCCAGCAGTTTACCCAGGGGCGGGACTGAAGCTTTCTTT
-	few	TRBV28	TRBJ2-7	CASSPYPSTAVSYEQYF	TGTGCCAGCAGTCCATACCCTTCGACGGCGGTATCCTACGAGCAGTACTTC
TRBD2	-	TRBV7-7	TRBJ2-5	CASSTMSGSQETQYF	TGTGCCAGCAGCACCATGAGCGGGAGCCAAGAGACCCAGTACTTC
-	-	TRBV6-1	TRBJ2-7	CASDDRGEQYF	TGTGCCAGCGACGATCGGGGGGAGCAGTACTTC
-	many	TRBV2	TRBJ2-7	CASSGVGQPPYEQYF	TGTGCCAGCAGTGGCGTCGGGCAGCCCCCCTACGAGCAGTACTTC
-	few	TRBV19	TRBJ2-5	CASSSIGETQYF	TGTGCCAGTAGTAGTATCGGAGAGACCCAGTACTTC
-	few	TRBV4-2	TRBJ2-2	CASSQGRTGELFF	TGTGCCAGCAGCCAAGGGAGGACCGGGGAGCTGTTTTTT
-	-	TRBV7-9	TRBJ1-3	CASSFVPQQSSGNTIYF	TGTGCCAGCAGCTTTGTTCCGCAACAAAGCTCTGGAAACACCATATATTTT
-	-	TRBV14	TRBJ2-1	CASSSKGRNEQFF	TGTGCCAGCAGCTCAAAGGGGAGAAATGAGCAGTTCTTC
-	-	TRBV6-1	TRBJ1-1	CASNSGQSTEAFF	TGTGCCAGCAACAGTGGACAGAGCACTGAAGCTTTCTTT
-	-	TRBV5-4	TRBJ2-7	CASFAAEGSSYEQYF	TGTGCCAGCTTCGCGGCGGAGGGGAGCTCCTACGAGCAGTACTTC
-	-	TRBV28	TRBJ2-2	CASGSRGFNTGELFF	TGTGCCAGTGGCAGTCGGGGGTTTAACACCGGGGAGCTGTTTTTT
-	many	TRBV7-9	TRBJ2-4	CASSLVTGQAKNIQYF	TGTGCCAGCAGCTTAGTAACAGGACAAGCCAAAAACATTCAGTACTTC